Presented here are 28 T cell receptor beta chains from one specimen sequenced in a study of T cell changes during pregnancy in multiple sclerosis. Clones were sequenced by immunoSEQ multiplex PCR, and TCRdb holds only the in-frame ones, with some missing. This sample yields tens of thousands of clones, of which more than 80% are seen a single time; 1% to 1.5% belongs to the top ten. The sequenced sample was peripheral blood, obtained in the third trimester of pregnancy. The receptors stem from a female donor with multiple sclerosis, enrolled in a pregnancy study.

The gene calls are TRBV7-9 and TRBJ1-5; D is unresolved. The CDR3 length is 14 residues. Germline assignment: CDR1 SEHNR and CDR2 FQNEAQ (reference sequence). V was trimmed by 5 bases and J by 6 bases, leaving 14 bases between them. The CDR3 spells CASSHPGAGQPQHF. The CDR3 nucleotides are TGTGCCAGCAGCCATCCGGGAGCGGGTCAGCCCCAGCATTTT.

This clone was counted only a few times. The chain recombines TRBV4-3 with TRBJ1-5, with 7 bases matching TRBD1. The CDR3 length is 14 residues. V was clipped by 1 base and J by 5 bases; unmatched bases: 2. Germline V lookup: CDR1 LGHNA, CDR2 YSLEER. CDR3 DNA: TGCGCCAGCAGCCAAGTCAGGGGGGATCAGCCCCAGCATTTT. Translating it yields CASSQVRGDQPQHF.

This chain uses TRBV6-5 with TRBJ2-3, with D possibly being TRBD2 (6 bases). Trimming removed 0 bases at V and 2 bases at J, with 12 bases between. The germline CDR1 and CDR2 sequences are MNHEY and SVGAGI. There are 16 residues in the CDR3. In DNA form, the CDR3 reads TGTGCCAGCAGTTACTCGCGGGGTGGGGACACAGATACGCAGTATTTT. As protein: CASSYSRGGDTDTQYF.

The V call is TRBV21-1, the J call TRBJ2-7; TRBD2 is the table's D call and was not checked against the DNA. TRBV21-1 is reported as a pseudogene. The CDR3 loop spans 12 amino acids. CDR3 DNA sequence: TGTGCCAGCAGCGTCTCCGGCTACGAGCAGTACTTC. Translation gives CASSVSGYEQYF.

The chain carries TRBV27 and TRBJ1-2; 7 bases align to TRBD1. V trimming: 4 bases; J trimming: 8 bases; junction bases outside the gene matches: 7. Germline CDR1 MNHEY, CDR2 SMNVEV (reference sequence). The CDR3 length is 13 residues. The CDR3 sequence: CASSSSGGIGYTF. In DNA, the CDR3 is TGTGCCAGCAGTTCATCAGGGGGAATAGGCTACACCTTC.

The chain carries TRBV28 and TRBJ2-5; 7 nucleotides match TRBD2. V shed 6 bases, J shed 4 bases, and the junction held 8 bases outside the gene matches. The CDR3 extends over 14 amino acids. Germline CDR1 is MDHEN and CDR2 is SYDVKM. The DNA of the CDR3 is TGTGCCAGCAGGGGGCGCGGGGGTCGAGAGACCCAGTACTTC. Residues: CASRGRGGRETQYF.

The chain recombines TRBV2 with TRBJ1-4, with D maybe TRBD1 (5 bases). V was cut by 5 bases and J by 2 bases, with 15 bases left in between. The germline V gene encodes CDR1 SNHLY and CDR2 FYNNEI. This CDR3 has 16 residues. The DNA of the CDR3 is TGTGCCAGCAGTAACATCAGGGTTGGGACTAATGAAAAACTGTTTTTT. This translates into CASSNIRVGTNEKLFF.

V is TRBV28 and J is TRBJ1-5; D is ambiguous. The germline V gene encodes CDR1 MDHEN and CDR2 SYDVKM. There are 11 residues in the CDR3. Trimming took off 8 bases at V and 0 bases at J, with 2 bases between the two ends. In DNA, the CDR3 is TGTGCCAGCCATAGCAATCAGCCCCAGCATTTT. Amino acid sequence: CASHSNQPQHF. The full variable domain, completed using reference TRBV28 and TRBJ1-5, is DVKVTQSSRYLVKRTGEKVFLECVQDMDHENMFWYRQDPGLGLRLIYFSYDVKMKEKGDIPEGYSVSREKKERFSLILESASTNQTSMYLCASHSNQPQHFGDGTRLSIL.

This clone was observed a handful of times. J is TRBJ2-7 and V is TRBV4-1; 11 positions match TRBD2. The V gene end was trimmed by 6 bases and the J gene end by 7 bases; junction bases not matched to a gene: 8. CDR1 MGHRA and CDR2 YSYEKL come from the germline V gene. This CDR3 has 14 amino acids. As DNA, the CDR3 is TGCGCCAGCAGGAATGTAGCGGGAGGGCTTGAGCAGTACTTC. Translating gives CASRNVAGGLEQYF.

This chain joins TRBV10-1 and TRBJ2-5; D uncertain. Germline V CDR1 and CDR2: WNHNN, SYGVQD (reference sequence). With 3 bases removed from V and 0 bases from J, the gap between germline ends came to 11 bases. There are 15 residues in the CDR3. CDR3 nucleotides: TGCGCCAGCAGTGAATCACAATCGTACCAAGAGACCCAGTACTTC. Residues: CASSESQSYQETQYF.

V is TRBV6-5 and J is TRBJ2-7; 9 bases match TRBD2. Germline V CDR1 and CDR2: MNHEY, SVGAGI. The CDR3 length is 15 residues. Losses at the gene ends were 2 bases for V and 0 bases for J; bases not matched to a gene: 2. CDR3 loop: CASSYEREASYEQYF. Here the CDR3 DNA reads TGTGCCAGCAGTTACGAGCGGGAGGCCTCCTACGAGCAGTACTTC.

This chain connects TRBV5-1 to TRBJ2-7, with D tentatively TRBD2 (7 bases). CDR3 length equals 15 residues. The V end lost 4 bases, the J end lost 2 bases, and 16 bases lay between the germline ends. Germline values: CDR1 SGHRS, CDR2 YFSETQ. CDR3 residues: CASSVQGGMTYEQYF. The CDR3 DNA sequence: TGCGCCAGCAGCGTACAGGGAGGGATGACCTACGAGCAGTACTTC.

The J gene is TRBJ1-6, the V gene TRBV30, with D hard to call. Trimming removed 1 base from V and 8 bases from J, with 15 bases in between. Germline V gene data show CDR1 as GTSNPN and CDR2 as SVGIG (reference sequence). This CDR3 is built from 15 residues. As DNA, the CDR3 is TGTGCCTGGAGTGGAGGTCTGCTAAGTTATTCACCCCTCCACTTT. Translating gives CAWSGGLLSYSPLHF.

The V call is TRBV30, the J call TRBJ1-2; D is perhaps TRBD1 (6 bases). CDR1 and CDR2 (germline): GTSNPN, SVGIG (reference sequence). Trimming left V 4 bases short and J 8 bases short, with 20 bases between. The CDR3 totals 14 residues. The DNA for the CDR3 is TGTGCCTGGACTCTAGGACAGACGATGAGGGGCTACACCTTC. Protein: CAWTLGQTMRGYTF. The whole variable domain, remainder taken from reference TRBV30 and TRBJ1-2, is SQTIHQWPATLVQPVGSPLSLECTVEGTSNPNLYWYRQAAGRGLQLLFYSVGIGQISSEVPQNLSASRPQDRQFILSSKKLLLSDSGFYLCAWTLGQTMRGYTFGSGTRLTVV.

The V call is TRBV5-5, the J call TRBJ1-2; the D gene is possibly TRBD1 (5 bases). The CDR3 extends over 18 amino acids. V lost 3 bases and J 1 base, leaving 22 bases between the germline ends. Germline CDR1 is SGHKS and CDR2 is YYEKEE (reference sequence). The CDR3 DNA is TGTGCCAGCAGCTCCGCCGCGGGGCTTTGGACGGATAACTATGGCTACACCTTC. It codes for CASSSAAGLWTDNYGYTF.

This chain joins TRBV5-3 and TRBJ2-1; 15 bases are a match to TRBD2. TRBV5-3 is noted as an ORF with a role that remains uncertain. V shed 8 bases, J shed 7 bases, and the junction held 1 base outside the gene matches. The CDR3 covers 13 residues. The CDR3 loop is CARGTSGRNEQFF. CDR3 coding DNA: TGTGCCAGGGGGACTAGCGGGAGGAATGAGCAGTTCTTC.

The chain recombines TRBV2 with TRBJ2-1; 7 bases agree with TRBD2. CDR3 size: 17 residues. Germline CDR1 SNHLY, CDR2 FYNNEI. V lost 7 bases, J lost 6 bases, and 18 bases stayed unmatched. The CDR3 bases are TGTGCCAGCACCAGGAGGGTCGGCGGGAGTCAGGGCAATGAGCAGTTCTTC. Translating gives CASTRRVGGSQGNEQFF.

The gene calls are TRBV5-1 and TRBJ1-2, with TRBD1 identical over 8 bases. Germline trimming cut 0 bases from V and 5 bases from J; bases unmatched to any gene: 6. The CDR3 covers 15 residues. Germline CDR1 reads SGHRS; CDR2 reads YFSETQ. The CDR3 protein is CASSLAPGQDYGYTF. The DNA for the CDR3 is TGCGCCAGCAGCTTGGCCCCGGGACAGGATTATGGCTACACCTTC.

The CDR3 nucleotides read TGTGCCAGCAGTTACAATGGCCATACGTACGAGCAGTACTTC. Translated, it gives CASSYNGHTYEQYF. The rearrangement links TRBV6-5 to TRBJ2-7; D remains ambiguous. Trimming took off 2 bases at V and 4 bases at J, with 12 bases between the two ends. CDR1 and CDR2 (germline): MNHEY, SVGAGI. This CDR3 is built from 14 residues.

The V and J genes are TRBV7-9 and TRBJ1-4; 7 bases align to TRBD1. This CDR3 is built from 17 residues. Trimming cost V 5 bases and J 0 bases; bases outside gene matches: 9. Germline CDR1 and CDR2: SEHNR and FQNEAQ (reference sequence). CDR3: CASSPPGQSATNEKLFF. The DNA of the CDR3 is TGTGCCAGCAGCCCTCCGGGACAGTCAGCAACTAATGAAAAACTGTTTTTT. Drawing the rest from reference TRBV7-9 and TRBJ1-4, the complete variable domain is DTGVSQNPRHKITKRGQNVTFRCDPISEHNRLYWYRQTLGQGPEFLTYFQNEAQLEKSRLLSDRFSAERPKGSFSTLEIQRTEQGDSAMYLCASSPPGQSATNEKLFFGSGTQLSVL.

The genes are TRBV4-1 and TRBJ1-3, with D possibly being TRBD1 (5 bases). V lost 0 bases and J 0 bases, leaving 15 bases between the germline ends. The CDR3 contains 18 residues. Germline values: CDR1 MGHRA, CDR2 YSYEKL. The CDR3 DNA is TGCGCCAGCAGCCAAGATGGGGGGACGGGGTTCTCTGGAAACACCATATATTTT. Translated, it gives CASSQDGGTGFSGNTIYF.

J is TRBJ2-7 and V is TRBV6-1, with 7 bases aligning to TRBD2. Trimming cost V 4 bases and J 3 bases; bases outside gene matches: 9. Germline lookup yields CDR1 MNHNS and CDR2 SASEGT. This CDR3 spans 15 amino acids. The chain's CDR3 is CASSVVASGLYEQYF. CDR3 in DNA: TGTGCCAGCAGTGTCGTGGCTAGCGGACTCTACGAGCAGTACTTC.

This chain links TRBV18 with TRBJ1-3; D may be TRBD1 (5 bases). This CDR3 has 14 residues. V lost 4 bases and J lost 4, with 11 bases in between. Germline V CDR1 and CDR2: KGHSH, LQKENI. The CDR3, as DNA: TGTGCCAGCTCACTTCCAGGGTTGGGAAACACCATATATTTT. Its translation: CASSLPGLGNTIYF.

This clone has just one count. The chain has TRBV6-5 and TRBJ1-2, with TRBD1 matching over 10 bases. The CDR3 contains 15 residues. V was pared by 2 bases and J by 4 bases, with 4 bases of the junction left unmatched. CDR1 and CDR2 (germline): MNHEY, SVGAGI. The CDR3 DNA reads as TGTGCCAGCAGTTACCTAAGACAGGGGGCCTATGGCTACACCTTC. Its protein product is CASSYLRQGAYGYTF.

This clone came up once. The rearrangement joins TRBV14 to TRBJ2-7; no firm D call. V lost 2 bases and J 3 bases, leaving 8 bases between the germline ends. The CDR3 is 13 amino acids. Germline V gene sequence: CDR1 SGHDN, CDR2 FVKESK. CDR3 protein: CASSQLQDYEQYF. In DNA form, the CDR3 reads TGTGCCAGCAGCCAATTGCAGGACTACGAGCAGTACTTC.

The rearrangement uses TRBV9 and TRBJ2-2; the match to TRBD1 covers 10 bases. With V trimmed by 3 bases and J by 3 bases, 2 bases remained unmatched. The CDR3 has 15 amino acids. Germline V CDR1 and CDR2: SGDLS, YYNGEE. The CDR3 nucleotides are TGTGCCAGCAGCGGACAGGGGGCGGACACCGGGGAGCTGTTTTTT. Translation gives CASSGQGADTGELFF. The full variable domain, completed using reference TRBV9 and TRBJ2-2, is DSGVTQTPKHLITATGQRVTLRCSPRSGDLSVYWYQQSLDQGLQFLIQYYNGEERAKGNILERFSAQQFPDLHSELNLSSLELGDSALYFCASSGQGADTGELFFGEGSRLTVL.

V usage is TRBV7-9 and J usage is TRBJ2-7; 8 bases line up with TRBD1. This CDR3 has 15 amino acids. After removal of 3 bases from V and 3 bases from J, the junction contained 7 bases not matched to a gene. In germline, CDR1 is SEHNR, CDR2 FQNEAQ (reference sequence). This CDR3 is CASSFDRGLSYEQYF. CDR3 in DNA: TGTGCCAGCAGCTTTGACAGGGGATTGAGCTACGAGCAGTACTTC. Variable domain in full (rest from reference TRBV7-9 and TRBJ2-7): DTGVSQNPRHKITKRGQNVTFRCDPISEHNRLYWYRQTLGQGPEFLTYFQNEAQLEKSRLLSDRFSAERPKGSFSTLEIQRTEQGDSAMYLCASSFDRGLSYEQYFGPGTRLTVT.

This clone occurred once. The chain combines TRBV19 with TRBJ2-7, with 9 nucleotides matching TRBD2. This CDR3 spans 13 amino acids. Looked up from germline, CDR1 is LNHDA and CDR2 is SQIVND (reference sequence). The trim removed 7 bases at V and 3 bases at J, leaving 4 bases unmatched. CDR3 loop: CASTPSGIYEQYF. CDR3 nucleotide sequence: TGTGCCAGTACACCTAGCGGGATCTACGAGCAGTACTTC.